This T cell receptor beta chain derives from a study of blood T cell repertoires in COVID-19. Whole-study context: The study drew acute and convalescent COVID-19 samples from the United States, Italy and Spain.

In the source study's methods: Amplifying reference gene primers gave estimates of nucleated cell counts. Clones were read by immunoSEQ multiplex PCR, and TCRdb kept only the in-frame ones, dropping some. That table is the source of V, J and clone size, and D and trimming were worked out from the DNA. The data contain tens of thousands of clones, roughly 83% of them singletons. V lost 3 bases and J 3 bases, leaving 10 bases between the germline ends. This CDR3 is 14 amino acids long. Per germline, CDR1 KGHDR and CDR2 SFDVKD. The rearrangement joins TRBV24-1 to TRBJ2-5; possibly TRBD2 for D (7 bases). The origin of this receptor is a human donor in a cohort sampled during active COVID-19. The sample was peripheral blood. The CDR3 coding sequence is TGTGCCACCAGTGATAGCGGGGACAAAGAGACCCAGTACTTC. This gives the protein CATSDSGDKETQYF.